The sequence of this T cell receptor beta chain was determined in a study of OX40 agonist ivuxolimab in advanced cancers. CDR3 length: 12 amino acids. Per the germline V gene, CDR1 is LNHDA and CDR2 is SQIVND (reference sequence). V was cut by 7 bases and J by 4 bases, with 10 bases left in between. Clones were sequenced by immunoSEQ multiplex PCR, and TCRdb holds only the in-frame ones, with some missing. The data hold some 16,000 clones, with roughly 72% observed a single time. The TCR comes from an adult with an advanced solid tumor such as melanoma, head and neck, liver or kidney cancer. The sequenced sample was CD4+ or CD8+ T cells sorted from blood, obtained in a trial of the OX40 agonist ivuxolimab. The rearrangement joins TRBV19 to TRBJ1-1, with D perhaps matching TRBD1 (6 bases). The CDR3 DNA sequence: TGTGCCAGTACCGTAGGGGGCACTGAAGCTTTCTTT. Amino acid sequence: CASTVGGTEAFF. Full variable domain (rest looked up from reference TRBV19 and TRBJ1-1): DGGITQSPKYLFRKEGQNVTLSCEQNLNHDAMYWYRQDPGQGLRLIYYSQIVNDFQKGDIAEGYSVSREKKESFPLTVTSAQKNPTAFYLCASTVGGTEAFFGQGTRLTVV.